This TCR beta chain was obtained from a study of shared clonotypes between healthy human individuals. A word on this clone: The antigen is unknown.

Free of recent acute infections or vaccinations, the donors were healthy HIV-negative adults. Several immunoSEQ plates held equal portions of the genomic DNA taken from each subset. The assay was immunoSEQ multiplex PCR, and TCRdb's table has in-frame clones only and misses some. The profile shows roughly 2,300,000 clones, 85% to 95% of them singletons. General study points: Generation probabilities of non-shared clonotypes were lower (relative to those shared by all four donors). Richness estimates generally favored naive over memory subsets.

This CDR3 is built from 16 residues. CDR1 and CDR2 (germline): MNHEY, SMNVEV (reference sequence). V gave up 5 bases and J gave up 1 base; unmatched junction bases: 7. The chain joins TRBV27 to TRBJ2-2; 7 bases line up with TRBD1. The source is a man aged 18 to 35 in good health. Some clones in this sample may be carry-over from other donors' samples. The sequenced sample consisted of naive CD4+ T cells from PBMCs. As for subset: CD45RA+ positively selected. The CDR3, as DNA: TGTGCCAGCAGTCAAAGGGGGCGCGGGAACACCGGGGAGCTGTTTTTT. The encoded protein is CASSQRGRGNTGELFF.